The sequence of this T cell receptor (beta chain) was determined in a study of T cells in Graves' hyperthyroidism and ophthalmopathy. Whole-study results and caveats: Expanded thyroid clonotypes (above 0.001) were mostly also found in blood. Ophthalmopathy was predicted by the model a median of about six months ahead of onset.

The source material, RNA transcripts, was used to amplify TCR beta CDR3 regions. The HTBI set primed first-round TCR CDR3 RT-PCR. Using its own MiXCR run on the multiplex PCR reads, TCRdb lists one record per CDR3 protein. The table has 500,000 to 650,000 distinct CDR3 sequences, 46% seen once. With respect to this clonotype: The antigen is unknown.

Criteria for exclusion of patients were uncontrolled infection, other autoimmune disease, pregnancy or lactation. Clinical symptoms, serum thyroxine and TRAb, thyroid ultrasound and orbital computed tomography together formed the diagnostic basis. The ends lost 6 bases at V and 9 bases at J; junction bases unmatched: 10. The CDR3 consists of 13 residues. The gene calls are TRBV12-3 or TRBV12-4 and TRBJ1-1, with 7 bases fitting TRBD1. The receptor was derived from an adult woman with Graves' disease, either hyperthyroidism or ophthalmopathy (not recorded which). The specimen sequenced was peripheral blood or thyroid tissue (not recorded which). Here the CDR3 DNA reads TGTGCCAGCAGGCAAGGGGGACAGCTGCAAGCTTTCTTT. It yields the protein CASRQGGQLQAFF.